Listed here are 8 T cell receptor beta chains from one sample, sequenced in a study of cytomegalovirus exposure and HLA in healthy donors. The study ran its PCR with 60 Vbeta and 13 Jbeta primers. Profiling relied on immunoSEQ multiplex PCR, and the TCRdb table lists in-frame clones only, not all of them. The repertoire table contains about 200,000 clones. What was sequenced was PBMCs. These receptors all come from a girl aged 2-10 years in good health and CMV-seropositive.

With regard to this clone: Other DNA sequences in this sample translate to the same CDR3. CDR3 loop: CASSLRGPYEQYF. In DNA form, the CDR3 reads TGTGCCAGCAGTTTGAGGGGGCCCTACGAGCAGTACTTC. The chain couples TRBV28 to TRBJ2-7; 7 bases map to TRBD1. This CDR3 contains 13 residues. Per the germline V gene, CDR1 is MDHEN and CDR2 is SYDVKM. After removal of 3 bases from V and 2 bases from J, the junction contained 1 base not matched to a gene.

This chain connects TRBV7-3 to TRBJ1-1, with 7 bases aligning to TRBD1. CDR3 length equals 15 residues. The V gene end was trimmed by 6 bases and the J gene end by 1 base; junction bases not matched to a gene: 8. Per the germline V gene, CDR1 is SGHTA and CDR2 is FQGTGA. CDR3 residues: CASRPPAGGNTEAFF. The CDR3 DNA is TGTGCCAGCAGGCCGCCGGCAGGGGGGAACACTGAAGCTTTCTTT.

The rearrangement uses TRBV4-1 and TRBJ2-7; 9 bases are shared with TRBD1. Germline V lookup: CDR1 MGHRA, CDR2 YSYEKL. This CDR3 comprises 17 residues. Trimming took 1 base from V and 3 from J; bases not matched to a gene: 10. The CDR3 DNA reads as TGCGCCAGCAGCCAAGCGGGTCCGGGACAGGGAGTCTACGAGCAGTACTTC. It is translated as CASSQAGPGQGVYEQYF.

This sequence joins TRBV10-1 and TRBJ2-1; D remains ambiguous. This CDR3 has 12 amino acids. CDR1 and CDR2 from the germline V gene are WNHNN and SYGVQD (reference sequence). Between the trimmed V and J ends, which lost 0 bases and 9 bases, there was a span of 6 bases. Here the CDR3 reads CASSESASEQFF. The CDR3 DNA reads TGCGCCAGCAGTGAGTCCGCTAGTGAGCAGTTCTTC.

The gene calls are TRBV5-1 and TRBJ2-1; 9 positions agree with TRBD1. The ends lost 4 bases at V and 7 bases at J; junction bases unmatched: 18. Looked up from germline, CDR1 is SGHRS and CDR2 is YFSETQ. This CDR3 has 18 residues. The CDR3 DNA is TGCGCCAGCAGCCCATACTCCATTGACAGGGGGTTAAGGAATGAGCAGTTCTTC. This translates into CASSPYSIDRGLRNEQFF.

For the CDR3, the DNA is TGTGCCAGCAGTTTATTTGCTAGCGGGACCCCCTACAATGAGCAGTTCTTC. Encoded protein: CASSLFASGTPYNEQFF. The rearrangement joins TRBV27 to TRBJ2-1; 9 nucleotides line up with TRBD2. J was trimmed by 2 bases and V by 1 base; bases with no gene match: 6. CDR1 MNHEY and CDR2 SMNVEV come from the germline V gene (reference sequence). This CDR3 is built from 17 residues.

The chain combines TRBV7-2 with TRBJ1-2; TRBD1 aligns across 7 bases. CDR1 SGHTA and CDR2 FQGNSA come from the germline V gene. This CDR3 has 15 amino acids. V was pared by 5 bases and J by 6 bases, with 12 bases of the junction left unmatched. The chain's CDR3 is CASSVIAGTVDGYTF. The DNA of the CDR3 is TGTGCCAGCAGCGTAATTGCCGGGACAGTCGATGGCTACACCTTC.

The chain recombines TRBV27 with TRBJ1-5, with D possibly TRBD1 on 6 matching bases. V was clipped by 6 bases and J by 3 bases, with 15 bases between them. The germline CDR1 and CDR2 sequences are MNHEY and SMNVEV (reference sequence). This CDR3 region has 15 residues. The DNA for the CDR3 is TGTGCCAGCAGCTTGGGGGCGGGTTACAATCAGCCCCAGCATTTT. It yields the protein CASSLGAGYNQPQHF.